The clone carrying this T cell receptor beta chain has just a few counts. No antigen is known for it. The CDR3 end is not reached by the read, which stops 3 residues before it; the germline J gene fills it in. Sequenced by immunoSEQ multiplex PCR; TCRdb stores in-frame clones only, minus some. This repertoire holds about 19,000 clones, and none appear only once. The sample is drawn from a study of T cell clonality in common variable immunodeficiency. Study observations and caveats: Fewer TCRbeta clones were shared among CVID subjects than controls. Reportedly, TCR beta sequences from common variable immunodeficiency showed fewer deletions and N-nucleotide insertions. CVID subjects had higher TCRbeta clonality than healthy controls, most marked in about a third.

The CDR3 is 14 residues long. V lost 5 bases to trimming and J lost 0 bases, with 9 bases between them. CDR1 SGHAT and CDR2 FQDESV come from the germline V gene (reference sequence). The gene calls are TRBV11-1 and TRBJ2-3; no firm D call. The sequencing input was peripheral blood mononuclear cells. This TCR came from a human donor with common variable immunodeficiency. The sequenced part of the CDR3 DNA is TGTGCCAGCAGCCCTCAGACTAGCACAGATACG. Residues: CASSPQTSTDT. The CDR3 in full is CASSPQTSTDTQYF.